These 28 T cell receptor beta chains came from one sample sequenced in a study of radiation and T cells in renal cell carcinoma. TCRdb's table, derived via immunoSEQ multiplex PCR, lists solely in-frame clones and lacks some. This repertoire shows some 50,000 clones, 80% found once; its top ten account for approximately 28%. As to time point: blood 2 weeks post-SBRT. Treatment noted: 15 Gy SBRT to primary tumor, nephrectomy 4 weeks later. This material consisted of blood, taken from a patient whose treatment included radiotherapy and nephrectomy. These TCRs come from a woman aged 70-85 years with renal cell carcinoma.

The rearrangement uses TRBV30 and TRBJ2-5; D unresolved. This CDR3 region has 14 residues. V shed 2 bases and J shed 1 base, with 11 bases lying between them. Germline V gene sequence: CDR1 GTSNPN, CDR2 SVGIG (reference sequence). The CDR3, as DNA: TGTGCCTGGAGTCCACTCTCTACCCAAGAGACCCAGTACTTC. Protein sequence: CAWSPLSTQETQYF.

The chain uses TRBV5-1 and TRBJ1-5; TRBD1 might be the D (5 bases). Germline V gene data show CDR1 as SGHRS and CDR2 as YFSETQ. CDR3 length: 12 amino acids. V lost 7 bases to trimming and J lost 4 bases, with 9 bases between them. This chain's CDR3 is CASLGENQPQHF. In nucleotides, the CDR3 is TGCGCCAGCCTGGGGGAGAATCAGCCCCAGCATTTT.

The gene calls are TRBV10-1 and TRBJ1-2; no clear D gene. This CDR3 spans 13 amino acids. In germline, CDR1 is WNHNN, CDR2 SYGVQD (reference sequence). Trimming left V 3 bases short and J 2 bases short, with 7 bases between. CDR3 nucleotide sequence: TGCGCCAGCAGTGACACGGTGAACTATGGCTACACCTTC. Translation gives CASSDTVNYGYTF.

V and J are TRBV27 and TRBJ1-2; D not certain. The CDR3 runs to 16 residues. Between the trimmed V and J ends, which lost 0 bases and 4 bases, there was a span of 15 bases. The germline CDR1 and CDR2 sequences are MNHEY and SMNVEV (reference sequence). In nucleotides, the CDR3 is TGTGCCAGCAGTTTATCGGAGGGTTCGCGTTCCTATGGCTACACCTTC. Translating it yields CASSLSEGSRSYGYTF.

This clone was seen a few times. This chain uses TRBV4-1 with TRBJ2-1; TRBD1 aligns across 8 bases. The trim removed 6 bases at V and 5 bases at J, leaving 12 bases unmatched. The CDR3 consists of 16 residues. Germline V gene sequence: CDR1 MGHRA, CDR2 YSYEKL. CDR3 DNA sequence: TGCGCCAGCAGTCCAAGCGGACAGGGAATGGACAATGAGCAGTTCTTC. Its protein is CASSPSGQGMDNEQFF.

This clone was seen only once. V usage is TRBV2 and J usage is TRBJ2-3, with 9 bases fitting TRBD2. The CDR3 consists of 14 residues. V was clipped by 0 bases and J by 12 bases; unmatched bases: 7. The germline CDR1 and CDR2 sequences are SNHLY and FYNNEI. The CDR3 bases are TGTGCCAGCAGTGAAGCGATGACTAGCGGTCGCCAGTATTTT. Amino acid sequence: CASSEAMTSGRQYF.

The chain uses TRBV18 and TRBJ1-1; D not resolved. CDR1 is KGHSH and CDR2 is LQKENI in the germline V gene. The CDR3 spans 14 residues. V was pared by 6 bases and J by 5 bases, with 16 bases between. This CDR3 is CASSPTVAVTEAFF. The DNA for the CDR3 is TGTGCCAGCTCGCCCACCGTCGCCGTGACTGAAGCTTTCTTT.

J is TRBJ2-2 and V is TRBV27; D is unclear. The CDR3 totals 12 residues. CDR1 is MNHEY, CDR2 SMNVEV, per germline (reference sequence). Trimming removed 4 bases from V and 1 base from J, with 1 base in between. The CDR3 bases are TGTGCCAGCAGTTGGAACACCGGGGAGCTGTTTTTT. This encodes CASSWNTGELFF.

CDR3 coding DNA: TGTGCCAGCAGTTCCCTAGGGATTGGGGCCAACGTCCTGACTTTC. It yields the protein CASSSLGIGANVLTF. The V gene is TRBV6-5, the J gene TRBJ2-6; no reliable D call. The CDR3 runs to 15 residues. Germline V CDR1 and CDR2: MNHEY, SVGAGI. The V gene lost 4 bases and the J gene lost 3 bases, with 10 bases spanning the gap.

The chain combines TRBV7-9 with TRBJ2-4, with D unclear. Trimming took off 0 bases at V and 6 bases at J, with 12 bases between the two ends. The V gene's germline CDR1 is SEHNR and CDR2 FQNEAQ (reference sequence). The CDR3 contains 15 residues. The CDR3 DNA sequence: TGTGCCAGCAGCTTAGCGCTAGGGTTTCGAAACATTCAGTACTTC. Translating it yields CASSLALGFRNIQYF.

In this sample, this clone turned up a few times. The chain is built from TRBV7-3 and TRBJ1-1; no firm D call. The V and J ends lost 2 bases and 3 bases respectively, with 10 bases between them. This CDR3 is built from 14 residues. From germline, CDR1 is SGHTA and CDR2 FQGTGA. CDR3 in DNA: TGTGCCAGCAGCTTACAACCGAAGGACACTGAAGCTTTCTTT. Amino acids: CASSLQPKDTEAFF.

The rearrangement uses TRBV9 and TRBJ2-3, with TRBD2 as a possible D gene (6 bases). The V gene's germline CDR1 is SGDLS and CDR2 YYNGEE. V was shortened by 1 base and J by 2 bases, with 11 bases between the two germline ends. This CDR3 comprises 15 residues. DNA of the CDR3: TGTGCCAGCAGCGTACAGGCGGGAACCACAGATACGCAGTATTTT. Its translation: CASSVQAGTTDTQYF.

This clone was seen just once. Here the CDR3 reads CASSFGQSNSPLHF. The DNA of the CDR3 is TGTGCCAGCAGTTTTGGACAAAGTAATTCACCCCTCCACTTT. The V and J genes are TRBV7-9 and TRBJ1-6; D perhaps matches TRBD1 (5 bases). Trimming cost V 6 bases and J 6 bases, with 12 bases left between them. This CDR3 comprises 14 residues. CDR1 and CDR2 from the germline V gene are SEHNR and FQNEAQ (reference sequence). The whole variable domain, filled in from reference TRBV7-9 and TRBJ1-6, reads DTGVSQNPRHKITKRGQNVTFRCDPISEHNRLYWYRQTLGQGPEFLTYFQNEAQLEKSRLLSDRFSAERPKGSFSTLEIQRTEQGDSAMYLCASSFGQSNSPLHFGNGTRLTVT.

This chain connects TRBV11-2 to TRBJ1-1, with unresolved D. This CDR3 has 11 amino acids. The V end lost 5 bases, the J end lost 7 bases, and 8 bases lay between the germline ends. CDR1 SGHAT and CDR2 FQNNGV come from the germline V gene. This CDR3 is CASSQIGEAFF. CDR3 nucleotide sequence: TGTGCCAGCAGCCAGATAGGTGAAGCTTTCTTT.

The chain employs TRBV2 and TRBJ1-1, with D possibly matching TRBD1 (5 bases). Trimming removed 3 bases at V and 4 bases at J, with 12 bases between. Germline loops: CDR1 SNHLY, CDR2 FYNNEI. The CDR3 contains 14 residues. The CDR3 DNA follows: TGTGCCAGCAGTGAGGTAGGGACGGGCACTGAAGCTTTCTTT. Protein product: CASSEVGTGTEAFF.

This clone was counted between two and nine times. Different DNA sequences within this sample yield the same CDR3. This chain links TRBV2 with TRBJ2-2; D call uncertain. Germline loops: CDR1 SNHLY, CDR2 FYNNEI. The CDR3 length is 14 residues. Trimming stripped 6 bases from V and 0 bases from J, with 8 bases between. The CDR3 nucleotides are TGTGCCAGCAGAGGCAAACCGAACACCGGGGAGCTGTTTTTT. Residues: CASRGKPNTGELFF.

The rearrangement uses TRBV30 and TRBJ1-1, with a tentative D call TRBD1 (5 bases). Trimming pared 4 bases from V and 1 base from J, leaving 10 bases between. This CDR3 contains 13 residues. Germline V gene lookup returns CDR1 GTSNPN and CDR2 SVGIG (reference sequence). CDR3 nucleotides: TGTGCCTGGACAGGGCGGGCGAACACTGAAGCTTTCTTT. Translating it yields CAWTGRANTEAFF.

The V gene is TRBV19, the J gene TRBJ1-6; possible D gene TRBD1, 6 bases. Germline CDR1 and CDR2: LNHDA and SQIVND (reference sequence). This CDR3 contains 16 residues. The V gene lost 6 bases and the J gene lost 0 bases, with 12 bases spanning the gap. CDR3 nucleotide sequence: TGTGCCAGTAGGACAGGATCGCGCTCCTATAATTCACCCCTCCACTTT. Translation gives CASRTGSRSYNSPLHF.

The V call is TRBV6-5, the J call TRBJ1-1; 10 nucleotides agree with TRBD1. CDR1 is MNHEY, CDR2 SVGAGI, per germline. J lost 5 bases, V lost 5 bases, and 5 bases had no gene match. The CDR3 is made up of 14 amino acids. CDR3 nucleotide sequence: TGTGCCAGCAGTCAGGACAGGGGGAGTACTGAAGCTTTCTTT. It encodes CASSQDRGSTEAFF.

J is TRBJ2-7 and V is TRBV5-1; 10 nucleotides line up with TRBD2. J gave up 0 bases and V 5 bases, and 5 bases lay outside the gene matches. The CDR3 is made up of 15 amino acids. Germline V gene lookup returns CDR1 SGHRS and CDR2 YFSETQ. The CDR3 sequence is CASSSGTSDSYEQYF. DNA for the CDR3: TGCGCCAGCAGTTCCGGGACTAGCGACTCCTACGAGCAGTACTTC. Variable domain in full (rest from reference TRBV5-1 and TRBJ2-7): KAGVTQTPRYLIKTRGQQVTLSCSPISGHRSVSWYQQTPGQGLQFLFEYFSETQRNKGNFPGRFSGRQFSNSRSEMNVSTLELGDSALYLCASSSGTSDSYEQYFGPGTRLTVT.

The chain recombines TRBV7-3 with TRBJ1-4; D perhaps matches TRBD1 (5 bases). From germline, CDR1 is SGHTA and CDR2 FQGTGA. The CDR3 is 16 residues long. Trimming stripped 4 bases from V and 0 bases from J, with 12 bases between. The CDR3 region has the DNA TGTGCCAGCAGCTCCGACAGAGTTGCAACTAATGAAAAACTGTTTTTT. This gives the protein CASSSDRVATNEKLFF.

The J gene is TRBJ2-7, the V gene TRBV4-3; the D is unclear. With 0 bases removed from V and 3 bases from J, the gap between germline ends came to 6 bases. Germline V gene lookup returns CDR1 LGHNA and CDR2 YSLEER. This CDR3 region has 13 residues. The CDR3 protein is CASSQDLRYEQYF. The CDR3 nucleotides are TGCGCCAGCAGCCAAGATCTGCGCTACGAGCAGTACTTC.

The chain is built from TRBV7-9 and TRBJ2-1; tentative D call: TRBD2 (6 bases). The germline V gene encodes CDR1 SEHNR and CDR2 FQNEAQ (reference sequence). V was shortened by 7 bases and J by 7 bases, with 23 bases between the two germline ends. The CDR3 spans 16 residues. The CDR3 DNA sequence: TGTGCCAGCACCCTTGCCGCGGGATCGGTCGGGAATGAGCAGTTCTTC. This encodes CASTLAAGSVGNEQFF.

The chain joins TRBV2 to TRBJ1-1; a weak D match, TRBD1 (6 bases). V shed 8 bases and J shed 4 bases, with 11 bases lying between them. CDR3 size: 12 residues. Germline assignment: CDR1 SNHLY and CDR2 FYNNEI. CDR3 coding DNA: TGTGCCAGCGGGGTAGGGGGCACTGAAGCTTTCTTT. It encodes CASGVGGTEAFF.

Here the CDR3 reads CASMGPFTGELFF. The CDR3 DNA is TGCGCCAGCATGGGACCGTTCACCGGGGAGCTGTTTTTT. The chain carries TRBV5-1 and TRBJ2-2; D is perhaps TRBD1 or TRBD2 (5 bases each). The germline gives CDR1 SGHRS, CDR2 YFSETQ. Trimming pared 6 bases from V and 4 bases from J, leaving 10 bases between. The CDR3 sequence is 13 residues long. Combining the CDR3 with reference TRBV5-1 and TRBJ2-2 gives the whole variable domain KAGVTQTPRYLIKTRGQQVTLSCSPISGHRSVSWYQQTPGQGLQFLFEYFSETQRNKGNFPGRFSGRQFSNSRSEMNVSTLELGDSALYLCASMGPFTGELFFGEGSRLTVL.

This chain joins TRBV7-9 and TRBJ1-2; 7 bases agree with TRBD1. After removal of 5 bases from V and 6 bases from J, the junction contained 9 bases not matched to a gene. Germline assignment: CDR1 SEHNR and CDR2 FQNEAQ (reference sequence). This CDR3 is 14 amino acids long. This CDR3 is CASSKQGGSDGYTF. The CDR3 DNA follows: TGTGCCAGCAGCAAACAAGGGGGCTCGGATGGCTACACCTTC.

Concerning this clone itself: At the DNA level, this CDR3 is encoded by other sequences in the same sample as well. The chain has TRBV6-5 and TRBJ1-1; 10 bases map to TRBD1. In germline, CDR1 is MNHEY, CDR2 SVGAGI. The V and J ends lost 5 bases and 5 bases, in that order; junction bases with no gene match: 2. This CDR3 comprises 13 residues. CDR3 bases: TGTGCCAGCAGTCGGACAGGGGGAACTGAAGCTTTCTTT. Its protein product is CASSRTGGTEAFF.

The chain uses TRBV27 and TRBJ2-1, with D possibly being TRBD1 or TRBD2 (5 bases each). This CDR3 contains 13 residues. Germline values: CDR1 MNHEY, CDR2 SMNVEV (reference sequence). Trimming pared 3 bases from V and 6 bases from J, leaving 9 bases between. In nucleotides, the CDR3 is TGTGCCAGCAGTTTCTCCGGGACCAATGAGCAGTTCTTC. Its translation: CASSFSGTNEQFF.